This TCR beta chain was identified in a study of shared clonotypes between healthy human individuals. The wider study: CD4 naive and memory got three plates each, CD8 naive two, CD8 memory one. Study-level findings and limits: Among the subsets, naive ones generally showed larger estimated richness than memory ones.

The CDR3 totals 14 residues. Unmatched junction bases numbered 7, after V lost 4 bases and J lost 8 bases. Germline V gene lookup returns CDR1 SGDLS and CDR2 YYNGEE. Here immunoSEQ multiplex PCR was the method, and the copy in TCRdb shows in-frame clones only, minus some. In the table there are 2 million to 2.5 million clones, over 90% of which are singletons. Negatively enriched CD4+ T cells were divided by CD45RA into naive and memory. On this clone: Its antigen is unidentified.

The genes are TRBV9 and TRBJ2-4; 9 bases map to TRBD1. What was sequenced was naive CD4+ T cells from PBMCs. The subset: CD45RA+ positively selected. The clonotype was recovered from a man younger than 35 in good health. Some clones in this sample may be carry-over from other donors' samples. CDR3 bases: TGTGCCAGCAGCCCGGGACAGGGTGGAGACATTCAGTACTTC. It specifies CASSPGQGGDIQYF.